This TCR beta chain was retrieved from a study of T cell responses to AZD1222 COVID-19 vaccine (dated by TCRdb to 2020 to 2022). Context from the whole study: A total of about 240 trial participants underwent TCR sequencing, of whom around 200 received two doses of AZD1222 and around 25 received two doses of the MenACWY control vaccine. Trial participants were enrolled by age into 18-55, 56-69 and 70-plus year subgroups, with approximately 150, 28 and 58 TCR-sequenced participants respectively.

The CDR3 regions of human TCRbeta chains were subjected to immunosequencing. The authors' pipeline ran thus. Repertoire TCRs were matched against a reference library of SARS-CoV-2-specific TCRs generated with the MIRA antigen-specificity platform. Breadth meant the fraction of unique TCRs that were SARS-CoV-2-associated, whereas depth meant the fraction of total T cells that were SARS-CoV-2-associated. Using the MIRA data, each spike-specific TCR was assigned both to the spike region to which the TCR was reactive and to a CD4 or CD8 class. Log10-transformed breadth and depth values were compared by one-way ANOVA with Sidak's multiple comparisons tests. In TCRdb, the immuneACCESS table is reduced to in-frame sequences with V and J assigned. These tables do not hold every clone; where another copy was compared, an unresolved V gene accounts for under half, and the others remain unexplained. That table is the source of V, J and clone size, and D and trimming were worked out from the DNA. In all, the sample holds approximately 82,000 clones, and 90% to 95% of those were seen once. Under 3.5% of the sample belongs to the ten largest clones.

What the research found in general, with its limitations: The 56-69-year group was small, and its depth increase did not reach significance, likely because of low power. Conclusions about previously exposed vaccinees are limited because only six or seven AZD1222 recipients were SARS-CoV-2 seropositive at baseline. Reportedly, close to half of the unique spike-specific TCRs recognized epitopes lying outside the regions that are mutated in the B.1.351 and B.1.1.7 variants. Participants were mostly white British, with more females than males. The authors suggested clonal diversity may have been underestimated. The whole spike protein was spanned by vaccine-associated CD4 TCRs, and dominant responses were seen in regions 160-218 and 743-854. A significant rise in spike-specific TCR breadth and depth was observed after two AZD1222 doses relative to day 0 and relative to MenACWY recipients. Because no day 14 peak-response samples were available, repertoires were characterized only after the peak T cell response.

CDR1 and CDR2, looked up from the germline V gene, are SQVTM and ANQGSEA. There are 14 amino acids in the CDR3, from cysteine to phenylalanine inclusive. CDR3 DNA only is kept here, 42 bases in frame from base 1. V is pared back by 2 bases and J by 3 bases, with 13 bases lying between the germline termini. The time point label for this specimen denotes: about 28 days (+/-7) after the second vaccine dose. AZD1222 recipients with second doses at about 4 weeks or about 12 weeks were pooled, because spike-specific TCR depth and breadth did not differ between schedules. Vaccinee samples were obtained from the UK trials COV001 and COV002, which included a single-blind randomized controlled phase 2/3 trial of AZD1222 (ChAdOx1 nCoV-19) in healthy adults. Trial participant PBMC samples were collected at day 0 and day 28 after the second dose for TCRbeta chain sequencing. Details on this clone: No cognate antigen has been identified for it. No base quality values were provided; no much bigger clone lies one nucleotide off.

The rearrangement combines TRBV29-1 with TRBJ2-5; the D call is tentative, TRBD1 or TRBD2, as each matches 5 bases. The receptor was isolated from an adult who received the AZD1222 COVID-19 vaccine. The sample was peripheral blood, taken 28 days after the second AZD1222 dose. The bases read TGCAGCGTTGAAAGGCCATGGGGGAAAGAGACCCAGTACTTC. Its protein product is CSVERPWGKETQYF.